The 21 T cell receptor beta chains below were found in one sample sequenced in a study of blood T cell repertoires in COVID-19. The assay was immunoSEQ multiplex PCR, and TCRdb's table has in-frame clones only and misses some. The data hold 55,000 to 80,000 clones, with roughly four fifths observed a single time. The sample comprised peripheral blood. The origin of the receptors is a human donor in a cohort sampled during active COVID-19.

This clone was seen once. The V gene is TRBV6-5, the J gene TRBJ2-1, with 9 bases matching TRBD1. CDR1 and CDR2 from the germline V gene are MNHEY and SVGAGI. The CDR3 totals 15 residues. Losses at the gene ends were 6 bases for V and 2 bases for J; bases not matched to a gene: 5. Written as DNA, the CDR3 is TGTGCCAGCAGGGGGACAGGGACGCCCTACAATGAGCAGTTCTTC. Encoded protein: CASRGTGTPYNEQFF.

CDR3 nucleotide sequence: TGTGCCAGTACCCCCCGGCGGGGCAGCAGCGAGACCCAGTACTTC. As protein: CASTPRRGSSETQYF. The chain uses TRBV5-6 and TRBJ2-5; D possibly corresponds to TRBD2 (6 bases). The CDR3 sequence is 15 residues long. Germline V gene sequence: CDR1 SGHDT, CDR2 YYEEEE. V lost 8 bases to trimming and J lost 5 bases, with 22 bases between them.

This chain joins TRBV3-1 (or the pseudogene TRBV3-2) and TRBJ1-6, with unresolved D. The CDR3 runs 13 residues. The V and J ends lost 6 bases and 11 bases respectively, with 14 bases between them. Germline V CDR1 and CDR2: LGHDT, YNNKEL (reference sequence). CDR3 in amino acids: CASRKGIGAPLHF. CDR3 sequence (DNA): TGTGCCAGCAGAAAAGGTATAGGAGCACCCCTCCACTTT.

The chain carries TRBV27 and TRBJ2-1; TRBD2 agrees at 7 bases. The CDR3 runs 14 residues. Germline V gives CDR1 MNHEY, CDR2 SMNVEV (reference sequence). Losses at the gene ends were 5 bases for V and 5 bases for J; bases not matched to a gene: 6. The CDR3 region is CASSPAGRHNEQFF. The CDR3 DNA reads TGTGCCAGCAGTCCAGCGGGGAGGCACAATGAGCAGTTCTTC.

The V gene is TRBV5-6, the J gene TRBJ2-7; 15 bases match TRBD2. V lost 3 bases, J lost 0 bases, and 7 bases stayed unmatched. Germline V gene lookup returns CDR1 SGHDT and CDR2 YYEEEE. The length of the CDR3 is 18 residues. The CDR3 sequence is CASSWGLAGGRSSYEQYF. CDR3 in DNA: TGTGCCAGCAGCTGGGGACTAGCGGGGGGCCGGAGCTCCTACGAGCAGTACTTC.

The CDR3 bases are TGTGCCAGCAGCGTACGAGGTTTCTATGGCTACACCTTC. Encoded protein: CASSVRGFYGYTF. This chain connects TRBV5-6 to TRBJ1-2, with D unresolved. The CDR3 runs 13 residues. The ends were cut back, 4 bases at V and 4 bases at J, with 11 bases in the middle. CDR1 is SGHDT and CDR2 is YYEEEE in the germline V gene.

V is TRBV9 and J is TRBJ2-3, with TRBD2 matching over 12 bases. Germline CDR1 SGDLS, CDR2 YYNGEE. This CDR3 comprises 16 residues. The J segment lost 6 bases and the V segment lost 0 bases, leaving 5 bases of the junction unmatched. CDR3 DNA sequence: TGTGCCAGCAGCGTAGGGACTAGCGGGGTAGTGGATACGCAGTATTTT. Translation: CASSVGTSGVVDTQYF.

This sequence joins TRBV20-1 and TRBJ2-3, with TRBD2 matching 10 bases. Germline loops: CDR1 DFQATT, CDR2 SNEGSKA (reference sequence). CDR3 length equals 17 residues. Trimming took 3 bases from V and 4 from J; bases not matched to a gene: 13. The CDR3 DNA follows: TGCAGTGCTAGTCCGCCAAAGCGGGGGGGCGGGGCAGATACGCAGTATTTT. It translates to CSASPPKRGGGADTQYF.

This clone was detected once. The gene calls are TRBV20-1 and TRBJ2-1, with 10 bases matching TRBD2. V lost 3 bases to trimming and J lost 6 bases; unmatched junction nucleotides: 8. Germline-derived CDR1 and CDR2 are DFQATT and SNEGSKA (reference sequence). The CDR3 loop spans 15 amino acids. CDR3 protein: CSASASGGLGNEQFF. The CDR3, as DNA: TGCAGTGCTAGTGCTAGCGGGGGTTTAGGCAATGAGCAGTTCTTC.

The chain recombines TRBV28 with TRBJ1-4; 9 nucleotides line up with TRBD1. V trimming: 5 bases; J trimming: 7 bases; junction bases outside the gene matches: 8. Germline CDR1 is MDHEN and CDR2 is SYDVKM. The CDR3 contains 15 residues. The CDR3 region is CASSPPGTGREKLFF. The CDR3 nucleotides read TGTGCCAGCAGTCCCCCCGGGACAGGGCGTGAAAAACTGTTTTTT.

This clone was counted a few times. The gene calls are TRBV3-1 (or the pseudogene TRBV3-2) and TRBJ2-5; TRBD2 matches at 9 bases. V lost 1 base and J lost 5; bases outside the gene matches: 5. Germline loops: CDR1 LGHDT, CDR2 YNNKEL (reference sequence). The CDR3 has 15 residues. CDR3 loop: CASSQGGGAGETQYF. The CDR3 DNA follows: TGTGCCAGCAGCCAAGGCGGGGGGGCCGGTGAGACCCAGTACTTC.

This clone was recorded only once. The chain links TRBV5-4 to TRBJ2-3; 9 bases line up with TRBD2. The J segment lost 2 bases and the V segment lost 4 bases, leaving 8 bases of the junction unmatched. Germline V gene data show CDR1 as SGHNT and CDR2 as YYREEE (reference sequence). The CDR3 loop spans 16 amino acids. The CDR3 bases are TGTGCCAGCAGCATGGGAGTAGCGGGGGACACAGATACGCAGTATTTT. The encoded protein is CASSMGVAGDTDTQYF.

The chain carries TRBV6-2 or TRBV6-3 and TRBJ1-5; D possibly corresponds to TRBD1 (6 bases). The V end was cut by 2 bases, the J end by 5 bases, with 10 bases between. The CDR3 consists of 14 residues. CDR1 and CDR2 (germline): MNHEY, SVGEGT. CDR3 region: CASSYVGGDQPQHF. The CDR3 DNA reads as TGTGCCAGCAGTTACGTAGGGGGGGATCAGCCCCAGCATTTT.

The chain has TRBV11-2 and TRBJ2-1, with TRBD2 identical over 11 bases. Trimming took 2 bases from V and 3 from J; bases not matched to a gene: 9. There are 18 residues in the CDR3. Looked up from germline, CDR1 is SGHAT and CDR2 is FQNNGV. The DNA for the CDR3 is TGTGCCAGCAGCTTATCGTTTCTAGCGGGGGGTGTCTACAATGAGCAGTTCTTC. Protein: CASSLSFLAGGVYNEQFF.

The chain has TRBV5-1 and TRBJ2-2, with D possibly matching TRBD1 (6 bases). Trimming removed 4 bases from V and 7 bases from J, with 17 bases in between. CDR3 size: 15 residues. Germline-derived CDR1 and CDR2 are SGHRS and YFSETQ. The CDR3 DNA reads TGCGCCAGCAGCGAACAGGGTTTAGGAGGCGGGGAGCTGTTTTTT. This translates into CASSEQGLGGGELFF.

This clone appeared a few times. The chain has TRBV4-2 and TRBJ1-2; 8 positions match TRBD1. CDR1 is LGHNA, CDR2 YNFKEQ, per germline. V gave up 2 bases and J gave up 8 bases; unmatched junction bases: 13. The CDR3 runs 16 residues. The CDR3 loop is CASSQTGTGPWNGYTF. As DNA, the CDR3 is TGTGCCAGCAGCCAAACCGGGACAGGCCCCTGGAACGGCTACACCTTC.

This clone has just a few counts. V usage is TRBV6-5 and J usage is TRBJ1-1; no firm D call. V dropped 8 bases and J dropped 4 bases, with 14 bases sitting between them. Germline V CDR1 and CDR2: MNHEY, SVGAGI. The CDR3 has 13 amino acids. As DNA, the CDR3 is TGTGCCAGCGGGAGCGGGGTTTTCACTGAAGCTTTCTTT. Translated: CASGSGVFTEAFF.

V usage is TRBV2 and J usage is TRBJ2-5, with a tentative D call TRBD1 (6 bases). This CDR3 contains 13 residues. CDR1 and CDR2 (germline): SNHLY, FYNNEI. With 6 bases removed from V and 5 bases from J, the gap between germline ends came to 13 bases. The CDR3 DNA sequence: TGTGCCAGCAGAACAGGGCCGGGGGAGACCCAGTACTTC. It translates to CASRTGPGETQYF.

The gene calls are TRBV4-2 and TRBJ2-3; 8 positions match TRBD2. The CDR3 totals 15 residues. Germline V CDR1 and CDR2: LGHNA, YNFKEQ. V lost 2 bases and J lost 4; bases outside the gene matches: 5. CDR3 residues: CASSQLAGYSDTQYF. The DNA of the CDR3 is TGTGCCAGCAGCCAATTAGCGGGGTATTCAGATACGCAGTATTTT.

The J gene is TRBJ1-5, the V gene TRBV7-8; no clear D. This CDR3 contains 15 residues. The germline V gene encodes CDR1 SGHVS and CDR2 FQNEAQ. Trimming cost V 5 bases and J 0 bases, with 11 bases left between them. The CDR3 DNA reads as TGTGCCAGCAGCCCTGACGGGGATAGCAATCAGCCCCAGCATTTT. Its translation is CASSPDGDSNQPQHF.

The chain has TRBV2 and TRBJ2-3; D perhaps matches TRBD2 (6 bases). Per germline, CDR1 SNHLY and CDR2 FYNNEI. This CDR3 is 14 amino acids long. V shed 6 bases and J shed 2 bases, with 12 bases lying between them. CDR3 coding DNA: TGTGCCAGCAGAGGGGCGGGGTTCACAGATACGCAGTATTTT. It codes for CASRGAGFTDTQYF.